A single sample is the source of the 10 T cell receptor beta chains below, sequenced in a study of CD8 T cells in ankylosing spondylitis. TCRdb recomputed calls from the 5' RACE reads with MiXCR, one row per CDR3 protein. This sample yields about 360,000 distinct CDR3 sequences, of which roughly 22% are seen a single time; roughly 14% belongs to the top ten. The sample taken for sequencing was blood, either unsorted or a sorted T cell fraction (not recorded which). The receptors come from a male donor with ankylosing spondylitis or in good health (not recorded which).

A few counts support this clonotype. This chain joins TRBV20-1 and TRBJ2-3; D is undetermined. Germline assignment: CDR1 DFQATT and CDR2 SNEGSKA (reference sequence). The CDR3 loop spans 14 amino acids. Trimming cost V 1 base and J 9 bases, with 17 bases left between them. DNA for the CDR3: TGCAGTGCTAGAGTGGCCCTGAGGCGAGCGACGCAGTATTTT. Its translation is CSARVALRRATQYF.

The table lists this clonotype with a few counts. The V gene is TRBV11-1, the J gene TRBJ2-2, with TRBD2 matching over 8 bases. This CDR3 contains 18 residues. The V and J ends lost 7 bases and 5 bases, in that order; junction bases with no gene match: 18. Germline V CDR1 and CDR2: SGHAT, FQDESV (reference sequence). The CDR3 bases are TGTGCCAGCAACCCTTCTCGAGCGGGGGTACGTCGGACCGGGGAGCTGTTTTTT. Translating it yields CASNPSRAGVRRTGELFF.

The V gene is TRBV29-1, the J gene TRBJ2-1, with 15 bases that match TRBD2. Germline CDR1 SQVTM, CDR2 ANQGSEA. This CDR3 has 17 residues. With 1 base clipped from V and 0 bases from J, the junction kept 1 base outside the gene matches. This chain's CDR3 is CSVEGTSGGASYNEQFF. The CDR3 DNA sequence: TGCAGCGTTGAAGGGACTAGCGGGGGGGCCTCCTACAATGAGCAGTTCTTC.

The chain is built from TRBV3-1 and TRBJ2-3, with D hard to call. V lost 0 bases and J 2 bases, leaving 9 bases between the germline ends. CDR1 and CDR2 from the germline V gene are LGHDT and YNNKEL (reference sequence). This CDR3 region has 15 residues. CDR3 coding DNA: TGTGCCAGCAGCCAAGAGGGTAGGCTCACAGATACGCAGTATTTT. Amino acid sequence: CASSQEGRLTDTQYF.

This clonotype was observed a handful of times. The CDR3 here is CASRLGHGELFF. The CDR3 coding sequence is TGTGCCAGCCGACTCGGCCACGGGGAGCTGTTTTTT. The rearrangement joins TRBV7-9 to TRBJ2-2; D call uncertain. The germline CDR1 and CDR2 sequences are SEHNR and FQNEAQ (reference sequence). The ends were cut back, 8 bases at V and 7 bases at J, with 11 bases in the middle. The CDR3 is 12 residues long.

This clonotype appeared a few times. The rearrangement uses TRBV7-3 and TRBJ2-1; TRBD1 might be the D (5 bases). The germline V and J ends were trimmed by 5 bases and 1 base, with 15 bases remaining between them. The CDR3 spans 16 residues. Germline CDR1 reads SGHTA; CDR2 reads FQGTGA. CDR3 in amino acids: CASSPQQVRSYNEQFF. For the CDR3, the DNA is TGTGCCAGCAGCCCGCAACAGGTGAGGTCCTACAATGAGCAGTTCTTC.

The gene calls are TRBV20-1 and TRBJ2-2, with D unresolved. Trimming pared 6 bases from V and 7 bases from J, leaving 15 bases between. The CDR3 spans 13 residues. Germline values: CDR1 DFQATT, CDR2 SNEGSKA (reference sequence). In DNA form, the CDR3 reads TGCAGTGCCTCATCAGCCCGAGGCGGGGAGCTGTTTTTT. It specifies CSASSARGGELFF.

The chain couples TRBV27 to TRBJ2-5; 11 bases line up with TRBD2. The CDR3 is 15 amino acids. V lost 5 bases and J lost 2; bases outside the gene matches: 4. CDR1 and CDR2 (germline): MNHEY, SMNVEV (reference sequence). This chain's CDR3 is CASSGGTSGQETQYF. The CDR3 nucleotides read TGTGCCAGCAGTGGAGGGACTAGCGGACAAGAGACCCAGTACTTC.

This clonotype occurred a few times. The chain recombines TRBV27 with TRBJ1-5; D gene ambiguous. This CDR3 is 15 amino acids long. Germline CDR1 and CDR2: MNHEY and SMNVEV (reference sequence). V was clipped by 3 bases and J by 0 bases, with 9 bases between them. CDR3 nucleotides: TGTGCCAGCAGTTTGAATAAGTATAGCAATCAGCCCCAGCATTTT. The encoded protein is CASSLNKYSNQPQHF.

The chain recombines TRBV3-1 with TRBJ2-5; either TRBD1 or TRBD2 may supply D (5 bases each). The CDR3 consists of 15 residues. Trimming took 11 bases from V and 3 from J, leaving 22 bases between them. Germline-derived CDR1 and CDR2 are LGHDT and YNNKEL (reference sequence). The CDR3 DNA follows: TGTGCCTCCTGCCAAGGGGACGGATTAAAAGAGACCCAGTACTTC. It specifies CASCQGDGLKETQYF.